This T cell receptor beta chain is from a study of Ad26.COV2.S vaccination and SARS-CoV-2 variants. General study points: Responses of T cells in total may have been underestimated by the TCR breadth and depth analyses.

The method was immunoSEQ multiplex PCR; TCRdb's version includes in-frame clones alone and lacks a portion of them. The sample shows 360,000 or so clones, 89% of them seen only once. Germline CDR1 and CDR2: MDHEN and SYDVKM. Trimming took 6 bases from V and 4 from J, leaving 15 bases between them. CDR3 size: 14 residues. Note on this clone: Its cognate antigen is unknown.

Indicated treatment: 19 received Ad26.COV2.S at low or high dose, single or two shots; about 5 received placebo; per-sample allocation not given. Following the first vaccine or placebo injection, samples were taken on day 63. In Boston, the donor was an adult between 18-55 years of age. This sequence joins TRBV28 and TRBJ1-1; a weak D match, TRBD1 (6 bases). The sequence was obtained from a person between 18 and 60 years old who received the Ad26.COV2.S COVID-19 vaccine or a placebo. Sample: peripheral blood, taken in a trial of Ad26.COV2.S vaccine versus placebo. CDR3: CASSYPRGGTEAFF. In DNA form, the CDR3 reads TGTGCCAGCAGCTACCCCAGGGGAGGCACTGAAGCTTTCTTT. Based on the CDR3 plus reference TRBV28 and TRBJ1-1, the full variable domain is DVKVTQSSRYLVKRTGEKVFLECVQDMDHENMFWYRQDPGLGLRLIYFSYDVKMKEKGDIPEGYSVSREKKERFSLILESASTNQTSMYLCASSYPRGGTEAFFGQGTRLTVV.